Listed below are T cell receptor beta chains from one sample, sequenced in a study of regulatory T cells in long-lasting Graves disease. TCRdb called the multiplex PCR reads again in MiXCR, with one record for every CDR3 protein. The sample contains some 450,000 distinct CDR3 sequences, roughly 15% of which appear only once. These data also featured in a second study, about T cells in Graves' hyperthyroidism and ophthalmopathy.

The starting material was peripheral blood mononuclear cells (PBMCs), obtained at new diagnosis, from a patient treated with antithyroid drugs. The source of these receptors is a woman in her 30s with Graves disease. Each CDR3 is given with its conserved first and last residue. Fields, in order: clone size, V gene, J gene, D gene, CDR3 protein, CDR3 DNA. A D gene is named only where the DNA matches it firmly. A clone size is listed for some rows: how often the clone was seen (once, few, many), or a class if it is expanded.

>many|TRBV12-3/TRBV12-4|TRBJ2-7|TRBD2
CASSPGTSGSWSYEQYF
TGTGCCAGCAGCCCCGGGACTAGCGGGAGTTGGTCCTACGAGCAGTACTTC
>many|TRBV6-1|TRBJ1-5|NA
CASSRASFGRTGQPQHF
TGTGCCAGCAGTCGGGCATCCTTCGGACGGACGGGACAGCCCCAGCATTTT
>many|TRBV10-3|TRBJ2-5|NA
CAISEIWVGVQETQYF
TGTGCCATCAGTGAGATATGGGTGGGCGTCCAAGAGACCCAGTACTTC
>many|TRBV4-3|TRBJ1-2|TRBD1
CASSQEGTGMTGYTF
TGCGCCAGCAGCCAAGAGGGGACAGGAATGACCGGCTACACCTTC
>many|TRBV12-3/TRBV12-4|TRBJ1-6|NA
CAGRTDNSPLHF
TGTGCCGGCCGGACGGATAATTCACCCCTCCACTTT
>NA|TRBV12-3/TRBV12-4|TRBJ1-4|NA
CASSRTGLQGITTNEKLFF
TGTGCCAGCAGTCGAACAGGCCTTCAGGGGATTACAACTAATGAAAAACTGTTTTTT
>many|TRBV7-3|TRBJ2-1|TRBD1
CASSSQGVGGNEQFF
TGTGCCAGCAGCTCTCAGGGGGTTGGGGGTAATGAGCAGTTCTTC
>few|TRBV19|TRBJ1-1|NA
CASSPAFPPNTEAFF
TGTGCCAGTAGTCCTGCATTTCCGCCGAACACTGAAGCTTTCTTT
>many|TRBV6-4|TRBJ1-5|NA
CASMREKNQPQHF
TGTGCCAGCATGAGGGAGAAGAATCAGCCCCAGCATTTT
>many|TRBV28|TRBJ1-2|TRBD1
CASYPISRDRGYGYTF
TGTGCCAGCTACCCAATATCCCGGGACAGGGGCTATGGCTACACCTTC
>many|TRBV6-1|TRBJ2-5|NA
CASRNNPGQETQYF
TGTGCCAGCAGAAACAATCCAGGGCAGGAGACCCAGTACTTC
>many|TRBV7-6|TRBJ2-3|NA
CASSSSAEDTQYF
TGTGCCAGCAGCTCATCCGCGGAAGATACGCAGTATTTT
>many|TRBV28|TRBJ2-5|TRBD2
CASRGGLAVMGGETQYF
TGTGCCAGCAGAGGTGGACTAGCGGTTATGGGAGGAGAGACCCAGTACTTC
>many|TRBV28|TRBJ2-4|TRBD1
CASSLEGGADIQYF
TGTGCCAGCAGTTTAGAAGGGGGCGCGGACATTCAGTACTTC
>NA|TRBV9|TRBJ2-1|NA
CASSVTGVDRNEQFF
TGTGCCAGCAGCGTAACGGGAGTGGACCGCAATGAGCAGTTCTTC
>many|TRBV28|TRBJ2-7|NA
CASTTTRSPSEQYF
TGTGCCAGCACCACCACTCGGAGTCCCTCCGAGCAGTACTTC